Listed below are T cell receptor beta chains from one sample, sequenced in a study of blood T cell repertoires in COVID-19. The assay was immunoSEQ multiplex PCR, and TCRdb's table has in-frame clones only and misses some. The sample holds about 150,000 clones, 91% seen once. The specimen sequenced was peripheral blood. The origin of the receptors is a man aged 50 to 59 with acute or convalescent COVID-19. Both conserved end residues are part of each CDR3. Fields, in order: clone size, D gene, J gene, V gene, CDR3 protein, CDR3 DNA. A D gene is named only where the DNA matches it firmly. Clone size is shown for a subset of rows, as once, few, many or a class of expanded clone.

-,TRBD2,TRBJ2-7,TRBV3-1/TRBV3-2,CASSHQWTSGTYEQYF,TGTGCCAGCAGCCATCAATGGACTAGCGGGACCTACGAGCAGTACTTC
-,-,TRBJ2-7,TRBV28,CASRSTGTPLYEQYF,TGTGCCAGCAGGTCGACCGGGACTCCTCTCTACGAGCAGTACTTC
-,-,TRBJ1-1,TRBV5-4,CASSFSYTGNTEAFF,TGTGCCAGCAGCTTTAGTTACACAGGGAACACTGAAGCTTTCTTT
-,-,TRBJ1-1,TRBV27,CASSLSGGTEAFF,TGTGCCAGCAGTTTATCGGGGGGCACTGAAGCTTTCTTT
-,-,TRBJ2-1,TRBV18,CASSRSRDAGPPQFF,TGTGCCAGCTCGCGGTCTAGGGATGCGGGCCCCCCGCAGTTCTTC
once,-,TRBJ1-4,TRBV13,CASRSQGYNEKLFF,TGTGCCAGCAGATCACAGGGTTATAATGAAAAACTGTTTTTT
once,-,TRBJ2-7,TRBV13,CASSLGQSYEQYF,TGTGCCAGCAGCTTAGGACAGTCCTACGAGCAGTACTTC
-,TRBD2,TRBJ2-1,TRBV11-3,CASSLVSAGVEYNEQFF,TGTGCCAGCAGCTTAGTGTCCGCGGGAGTTGAGTACAATGAGCAGTTCTTC
-,TRBD1,TRBJ1-1,TRBV6-2/TRBV6-3,CASSKGQGASMNTEAFF,TGTGCCAGCAGTAAGGGACAGGGAGCTTCCATGAACACTGAAGCTTTCTTT
-,TRBD2,TRBJ2-1,TRBV7-3,CASSLTAGTSGYNEQFF,TGTGCCAGCAGCTTGACTGCCGGGACTAGCGGTTACAATGAGCAGTTCTTC
once,-,TRBJ2-2,TRBV19,CASSNNRVTGELFF,TGTGCCAGTAGTAACAACAGGGTAACCGGGGAGCTGTTTTTT
-,-,TRBJ2-7,TRBV10-3,CAISELYEQYF,TGTGCCATCAGTGAGCTATACGAGCAGTACTTC
-,TRBD1,TRBJ1-6,TRBV18,CASSPTDRGDSPLHF,TGTGCCAGCTCACCAACGGACAGGGGGGATTCACCCCTCCACTTT
-,-,TRBJ2-7,TRBV10-2,CASSPSPFYEQYF,TGCGCCAGCAGCCCTAGTCCGTTCTACGAGCAGTACTTC
once,TRBD2,TRBJ2-1,TRBV7-3,CASSFGGGAYNEQFF,TGCGCCAGCAGCTTTGGCGGGGGGGCTTACAATGAGCAGTTCTTC
-,-,TRBJ2-7,TRBV27,CASSLSRGYEQYF,TGTGCCAGCAGTTTATCGAGAGGCTACGAGCAGTACTTC
-,TRBD2,TRBJ2-1,TRBV7-7,CASSSRTSGSPPSGNEQFF,TGTGCCAGCAGCTCGAGGACTAGCGGGAGCCCCCCGTCAGGCAATGAGCAGTTCTTC
-,TRBD2,TRBJ2-7,TRBV28,CASSPLGLAEPNYEQYF,TGTGCCAGCAGTCCCCTGGGACTAGCGGAACCTAACTACGAGCAGTACTTC
-,-,TRBJ1-4,TRBV12-3/TRBV12-4,CASTPPQNEKLFF,TGTGCCAGCACCCCCCCCCAGAATGAAAAACTGTTTTTT
-,-,TRBJ1-2,TRBV15,CATSRGQENYGYTF,TGTGCCACCAGCAGAGGACAGGAGAACTATGGCTACACCTTC
-,-,TRBJ2-5,TRBV28,CASSLGRAENQETQYF,TGTGCCAGCAGTTTGGGCAGGGCCGAAAACCAAGAGACCCAGTACTTC
-,-,TRBJ1-2,TRBV4-3,CASGRGNYGYTF,TGCGCCAGCGGGCGGGGGAACTATGGCTACACCTTC
-,TRBD2,TRBJ2-4,TRBV6-1,CASSEGLAGEAKNIQYF,TGTGCCAGCAGTGAAGGGCTAGCGGGAGAGGCCAAAAACATTCAGTACTTC
-,TRBD1,TRBJ1-1,TRBV4-1,CASSHLHRGSTEAFF,TGCGCCAGCAGCCACTTGCACAGGGGGAGCACTGAAGCTTTCTTT
-,TRBD2,TRBJ2-2,TRBV5-6,CASGLLAGEYTGELFF,TGTGCCAGCGGCTTACTAGCGGGGGAGTACACCGGGGAGCTGTTTTTT
-,-,TRBJ1-4,TRBV7-8,CASSGRDKSLTNEKLFF,TGTGCCAGCAGCGGCCGGGACAAAAGTTTAACTAATGAAAAACTGTTTTTT
-,TRBD1,TRBJ1-5,TRBV5-5,CASSRDRGSQPQHF,TGTGCCAGCAGCCGGGACAGGGGAAGTCAGCCCCAGCATTTT
-,-,TRBJ2-5,TRBV20-1,CSVSFQETQYF,TGCAGTGTATCCTTTCAGGAGACCCAGTACTTC
-,TRBD1,TRBJ2-5,TRBV5-1,CASSLEGAETQYF,TGCGCCAGCAGCTTGGAGGGGGCAGAGACCCAGTACTTC
-,TRBD1,TRBJ1-1,TRBV5-8,CASSPRTGRNTEAFF,TGTGCCAGCAGCCCAAGGACAGGGCGGAACACTGAAGCTTTCTTT
-,-,TRBJ1-1,TRBV7-2,CASSLMVGDTEAFF,TGTGCCAGCAGCCTCATGGTCGGGGACACTGAAGCTTTCTTT
-,-,TRBJ1-5,TRBV20-1,CSASGGLSQRNQPQHF,TGCAGTGCTAGTGGGGGGCTCTCACAGCGCAATCAGCCCCAGCATTTT
once,-,TRBJ1-6,TRBV3-1/TRBV3-2,CASSQEARENSPLHF,TGTGCCAGCAGCCAAGAGGCCCGGGAGAATTCACCCCTCCACTTT
-,-,TRBJ1-2,TRBV4-1,CASSQRTDRASYGYTF,TGCGCCAGCAGCCAACGCACCGACAGAGCCTCCTATGGCTACACCTTC
-,-,TRBJ1-1,TRBV30,CAWSAATGTIEAFF,TGTGCCTGGAGTGCGGCTACCGGGACAATTGAAGCTTTCTTT
-,-,TRBJ1-1,TRBV30,CAWSAGITEAFF,TGTGCCTGGAGTGCCGGGATTACTGAAGCTTTCTTT
-,-,TRBJ1-1,TRBV27,CASSRGNGNTEAFF,TGTGCCAGCAGTAGAGGAAACGGGAACACTGAAGCTTTCTTT
-,TRBD2,TRBJ2-1,TRBV29-1,CSINPGLAGGGEQFF,TGCAGCATTAACCCGGGACTAGCGGGAGGTGGTGAGCAGTTCTTC
-,-,TRBJ2-2,TRBV18,CASSPFDRRGTGELFF,TGTGCCAGCTCACCGTTCGACCGACGAGGAACCGGGGAGCTGTTTTTT
-,TRBD1,TRBJ1-1,TRBV18,CASSPFDRGNTEAFF,TGTGCCAGCTCACCGTTTGACAGGGGGAACACTGAAGCTTTCTTT
-,TRBD1,TRBJ1-1,TRBV6-5,CASGQVNTEAFF,TGTGCCAGCGGACAGGTGAACACTGAAGCTTTCTTT
-,TRBD2,TRBJ2-7,TRBV28,CASSLTSGRALEQYF,TGTGCCAGCAGCCTAACTAGCGGGAGGGCCCTCGAGCAGTACTTC
-,TRBD1,TRBJ2-5,TRBV7-9,CASSPTGGRYQETQYF,TGTGCCAGCAGCCCCACAGGGGGGAGATACCAAGAGACCCAGTACTTC
-,-,TRBJ1-2,TRBV5-4,CASSLVGGNYGYTF,TGTGCCAGCAGCTTGGTAGGCGGGAACTATGGCTACACCTTC
-,TRBD1,TRBJ2-2,TRBV11-3,CASSHWDRGRPGELFF,TGTGCCAGCAGCCATTGGGACAGGGGTCGCCCCGGGGAGCTGTTTTTT
-,TRBD2,TRBJ2-3,TRBV28,CASSYSGGGTDTQYF,TGTGCCAGCAGTTATAGCGGGGGGGGCACAGATACGCAGTATTTT
-,TRBD1,TRBJ1-1,TRBV30,CAWNRPQGGNTEAFF,TGTGCCTGGAATCGGCCCCAGGGGGGGAACACTGAAGCTTTCTTT
-,-,TRBJ1-5,TRBV27,CASSPGGVQPQHF,TGTGCCAGCAGTCCAGGAGGAGTCCAGCCCCAGCATTTT
-,-,TRBJ1-1,TRBV25-1,CASSDDTHPMNTEAFF,TGTGCCAGCAGTGATGACACCCATCCTATGAACACTGAAGCTTTCTTT
-,TRBD2,TRBJ2-7,TRBV4-1,CASSLFWEGSYEQYF,TGCGCCAGCAGCCTCTTTTGGGAGGGATCCTACGAGCAGTACTTC
-,TRBD2,TRBJ2-5,TRBV7-2,CASSLELAGVETQYF,TGTGCCAGCAGCTTAGAACTAGCGGGGGTAGAGACCCAGTACTTC
-,-,TRBJ2-7,TRBV7-9,CASSLMQRQYEQYF,TGTGCCAGCAGCCTCATGCAGCGTCAATACGAGCAGTACTTC
-,-,TRBJ1-1,TRBV18,CASSPRLSEAFF,TGTGCCAGCTCACCACGGTTGAGTGAAGCTTTCTTT